This TCR beta chain is from a study of blood T cells in healthy people across ages. The germline V and J ends were trimmed by 0 bases and 5 bases, with 14 bases remaining between them. Germline values: CDR1 DFQATT, CDR2 SNEGSKA (reference sequence). CDR3 size: 15 residues. General study results and limits: Researchers report that TCR beta diversity correlated strongly with naive T cell percentage.

The second PCR ran roughly 7 to 12 cycles with a sample-barcoded 5' primer and J-beta primers. TCRdb processed the 5' RACE reads anew with MiXCR; each CDR3 protein has one entry. The sample has 1 million or so distinct CDR3 sequences; around 27% are singletons. Concerning this clonotype: As yet, its antigen is unknown.

These same records also appear under a second study, on T cells of mothers and their children.

This chain links TRBV20-1 with TRBJ1-5, with D tentatively TRBD1 (5 bases). The clonotype comes from a girl aged 2 to 10 in good health. Sequencing was performed on blood. The CDR3 spells CSARDARVPDQPQHF. As DNA, the CDR3 is TGCAGTGCTAGAGATGCCAGGGTGCCCGATCAGCCCCAGCATTTT.